The next 26 T cell receptor beta chains were all read from a single sample in a study of shared clonotypes between healthy human individuals. Measured with immunoSEQ multiplex PCR; TCRdb has only the in-frame clones, and not every one. The sample consists of around 1.6 million clones, around 98% of them appearing once. The sample consisted of naive CD4+ T cells sorted from blood. Subset specified: CD45RA+ positively selected. Source of these receptors: a man in his thirties or forties in good health.

The chain recombines TRBV7-9 with TRBJ2-7, with 9 nucleotides matching TRBD1. The germline V gene encodes CDR1 SEHNR and CDR2 FQNEAQ (reference sequence). Trimming took 3 bases from V and 6 from J; bases not matched to a gene: 3. This CDR3 has 13 amino acids. CDR3 in amino acids: CASSFRQGVEQYF. Here the CDR3 DNA reads TGTGCCAGCAGCTTCCGACAGGGGGTCGAGCAGTACTTC. The complete variable domain, with remaining parts taken from reference TRBV7-9 and TRBJ2-7, reads DTGVSQNPRHKITKRGQNVTFRCDPISEHNRLYWYRQTLGQGPEFLTYFQNEAQLEKSRLLSDRFSAERPKGSFSTLEIQRTEQGDSAMYLCASSFRQGVEQYFGPGTRLTVT.

The chain uses TRBV28 and TRBJ2-1, with 9 bases aligning to TRBD2. This CDR3 comprises 16 residues. Germline V lookup: CDR1 MDHEN, CDR2 SYDVKM. Trimming removed 3 bases from V and 7 bases from J; junction bases left unmatched: 10. CDR3 residues: CASSFRGRATRNEQFF. The CDR3 nucleotides read TGTGCCAGCAGTTTCCGCGGGAGGGCCACGAGAAATGAGCAGTTCTTC.

The rearrangement uses TRBV11-1 and TRBJ2-5, with D hard to call. Trimming stripped 4 bases from V and 0 bases from J, with 12 bases between. This CDR3 contains 15 residues. The germline V gene has CDR1 SGHAT and CDR2 FQDESV (reference sequence). CDR3 sequence: CASSSISVDQETQYF. Written as DNA, the CDR3 is TGTGCCAGCAGCTCTATCTCGGTAGACCAAGAGACCCAGTACTTC.

The V call is TRBV30, the J call TRBJ2-7; D is ambiguous. V shed 2 bases and J shed 2 bases, with 13 bases lying between them. The CDR3 is 14 amino acids. The V gene's germline CDR1 is GTSNPN and CDR2 SVGIG (reference sequence). Written as DNA, the CDR3 is TGTGCCTGGAGTACCCCCGGCCTCCCCTACGAGCAGTACTTC. As protein: CAWSTPGLPYEQYF.

The genes are TRBV28 and TRBJ1-2, with D possibly matching TRBD1 (6 bases). Trimming pared 8 bases from V and 5 bases from J, leaving 12 bases between. This CDR3 has 12 residues. The germline gives CDR1 MDHEN, CDR2 SYDVKM. Written as DNA, the CDR3 is TGTGCCAGCCGGGTACAGGGTTATGGCTACACCTTC. It yields the protein CASRVQGYGYTF.

The chain links TRBV7-9 to TRBJ2-7; 9 nucleotides line up with TRBD2. Unmatched junction bases numbered 4, after V lost 9 bases and J lost 4 bases. Germline V gives CDR1 SEHNR, CDR2 FQNEAQ (reference sequence). This CDR3 has 12 residues. For the CDR3, the DNA is TGTGCCAGTGGCGGGAGGGCTTACGAGCAGTACTTC. Amino acid sequence: CASGGRAYEQYF.

In DNA, the CDR3 is TGTGCCAGCTCACCACCGGAGGGAACTTACACTGAAGCTTTCTTT. This translates into CASSPPEGTYTEAFF. This chain joins TRBV18 and TRBJ1-1, with unresolved D. The ends were cut back, 0 bases at V and 3 bases at J, with 11 bases in the middle. The CDR3 runs 15 residues. Germline values: CDR1 KGHSH, CDR2 LQKENI.

Here the CDR3 reads CASSLVASGGTEAFF. The CDR3 bases are TGCGCCAGCAGCTTGGTAGCCAGTGGGGGCACTGAAGCTTTCTTT. The genes are TRBV5-1 and TRBJ1-1; D perhaps matches TRBD1 (5 bases). CDR1 SGHRS and CDR2 YFSETQ come from the germline V gene. V dropped 0 bases and J dropped 4 bases, with 13 bases sitting between them. CDR3 length: 15 amino acids.

As concerns this clone: This CDR3 is also generated by other DNA sequences in the sample. J is TRBJ2-7 and V is TRBV6-5; the match to TRBD1 covers 8 bases. CDR1 is MNHEY, CDR2 SVGAGI, per germline. The CDR3 loop spans 11 amino acids. The V gene end was trimmed by 8 bases and the J gene end by 4 bases; junction bases not matched to a gene: 1. The CDR3, as DNA: TGTGCCAGCGGACAGGGATACGAGCAGTACTTC. As protein: CASGQGYEQYF.

The chain has TRBV11-1 and TRBJ2-7; tentatively, D is TRBD1 (6 bases). V was clipped by 4 bases and J by 5 bases, with 18 bases between them. Germline loops: CDR1 SGHAT, CDR2 FQDESV (reference sequence). CDR3 length: 15 amino acids. DNA of the CDR3: TGTGCCAGCAGCTACAACAGGGCGTTCCCGGACGAGCAGTACTTC. Translated: CASSYNRAFPDEQYF. The whole variable domain, remainder taken from reference TRBV11-1 and TRBJ2-7, is EAEVAQSPRYKITEKSQAVAFWCDPISGHATLYWYRQILGQGPELLVQFQDESVVDDSQLPKDRFSAERLKGVDSTLKIQPAELGDSAMYLCASSYNRAFPDEQYFGPGTRLTVT.

CDR3 nucleotide sequence: TGCAGTGACGGAGTTAACTATGGCTACACCTTC. Encoded protein: CSDGVNYGYTF. The chain uses TRBV20-1 and TRBJ1-2; unclear D gene. The CDR3 totals 11 residues. Trimming shortened V by 7 bases and J by 1 base, and 7 bases separated the two germline ends. The germline CDR1 and CDR2 sequences are DFQATT and SNEGSKA (reference sequence).

The V and J genes are TRBV9 and TRBJ1-3; D is undetermined. This CDR3 is 17 amino acids long. V was pared by 4 bases and J by 0 bases, with 17 bases between. The germline V gene has CDR1 SGDLS and CDR2 YYNGEE. CDR3 bases: TGTGCCAGCAGCCTTGCTACGGGCACCGTCTCTGGAAACACCATATATTTT. This translates into CASSLATGTVSGNTIYF. Using reference TRBV9 and TRBJ1-3 for the parts outside the CDR3, the full variable domain is DSGVTQTPKHLITATGQRVTLRCSPRSGDLSVYWYQQSLDQGLQFLIQYYNGEERAKGNILERFSAQQFPDLHSELNLSSLELGDSALYFCASSLATGTVSGNTIYFGEGSWLTVV.

This chain links TRBV28 with TRBJ1-5; unclear D gene. Trimming cost V 3 bases and J 0 bases, with 18 bases left between them. Germline CDR1 MDHEN, CDR2 SYDVKM. The CDR3 contains 18 residues. CDR3 bases: TGTGCCAGCAGTTTCCCCAGGTTTAGGGATTTTAGCAATCAGCCCCAGCATTTT. It is translated as CASSFPRFRDFSNQPQHF.

The chain couples TRBV11-1 to TRBJ1-1; D ambiguous. V lost 3 bases and J 2 bases, leaving 13 bases between the germline ends. The germline gives CDR1 SGHAT, CDR2 FQDESV (reference sequence). This CDR3 has 15 amino acids. This CDR3 reads CASSLYEVGNTEAFF. DNA for the CDR3: TGTGCCAGCAGCTTGTATGAGGTGGGTAACACTGAAGCTTTCTTT.

The chain has TRBV5-6 and TRBJ2-1; D is ambiguous. Trimming shortened V by 2 bases and J by 9 bases, and 15 bases separated the two germline ends. This CDR3 spans 14 amino acids. Germline-derived CDR1 and CDR2 are SGHDT and YYEEEE. CDR3 residues: CASSFNRALGEQFF. In DNA, the CDR3 is TGTGCCAGCAGCTTTAACCGGGCCCTAGGTGAGCAGTTCTTC.

Comments on this clone: The sample holds other DNA sequences that translate to the same CDR3. J is TRBJ1-4 and V is TRBV20-1; D possibly corresponds to TRBD1 (5 bases). Germline loops: CDR1 DFQATT, CDR2 SNEGSKA (reference sequence). With 3 bases removed from V and 7 bases from J, the gap between germline ends came to 6 bases. CDR3 length: 11 residues. CDR3 in DNA: TGCAGTGCTAGCCAGGGTGAAAAACTGTTTTTT. Amino acids: CSASQGEKLFF.

A note on this clone: The junction departs from the called germline gene at one end, perhaps through a read error. V and J are TRBV30 and TRBJ1-2; D not resolved. This CDR3 contains 12 residues. CDR1 GTSNPN and CDR2 SVGIG come from the germline V gene (reference sequence). For the CDR3, the DNA is TGTGCCTGGAGCGCAGGTCCCGCAAATAAGCACTTC. Protein product: CAWSAGPANKHF.

The gene calls are TRBV27 and TRBJ2-3; 8 bases match TRBD2. CDR1 and CDR2 (germline): MNHEY, SMNVEV (reference sequence). Losses at the gene ends were 4 bases for V and 4 bases for J; bases not matched to a gene: 13. This CDR3 region has 17 residues. CDR3 region: CASSSSQGLGDPDTQYF. The CDR3 region has the DNA TGTGCCAGCAGTTCCTCCCAGGGACTAGGAGACCCAGATACGCAGTATTTT.

CDR3 nucleotide sequence: TGTGCCAGCAGCGGCTGGACCGCACTTTTACGAGAGACCCAGTACTTC. Translating gives CASSGWTALLRETQYF. This sequence joins TRBV7-2 and TRBJ2-5; D gene ambiguous. V dropped 5 bases and J dropped 4 bases, with 20 bases sitting between them. This CDR3 is built from 16 residues. Per germline, CDR1 SGHTA and CDR2 FQGNSA.

Here the CDR3 reads CATIRGQGTPDTQYF. The CDR3 region has the DNA TGTGCCACGATAAGGGGACAGGGCACTCCGGATACGCAGTATTTT. The V and J genes are TRBV10-3 and TRBJ2-3, with 9 nucleotides matching TRBD1. Germline CDR1 reads ENHRY; CDR2 reads SYGVKD. The CDR3 has 15 amino acids. After removal of 10 bases from V and 6 bases from J, the junction contained 14 bases not matched to a gene.

The rearrangement joins TRBV5-5 to TRBJ2-3; no clear D gene. Germline values: CDR1 SGHKS, CDR2 YYEKEE (reference sequence). With 0 bases removed from V and 1 base from J, the gap between germline ends came to 3 bases. The CDR3 is 13 amino acids. The CDR3 sequence: CASSLARTDTQYF. CDR3 DNA sequence: TGTGCCAGCAGCTTGGCCCGCACAGATACGCAGTATTTT.

This clone was picked up one time. V and J are TRBV19 and TRBJ1-2, with 12 bases aligning to TRBD1. V lost 7 bases and J lost 7; bases outside the gene matches: 4. This CDR3 has 13 amino acids. CDR1 and CDR2 (germline): LNHDA, SQIVND (reference sequence). The CDR3 region has the DNA TGTGCCAGTAAGGGACAGGGGGCGTCTGGCTACACCTTC. Encoded protein: CASKGQGASGYTF.

The CDR3 nucleotides are TGCGCCAGCAGCTTGACTAGTCTAGCGGGAGGACGAGAGACCCAGTACTTC. Its protein is CASSLTSLAGGRETQYF. This chain joins TRBV5-1 and TRBJ2-5, with TRBD2 matching over 11 bases. Looked up from germline, CDR1 is SGHRS and CDR2 is YFSETQ. CDR3 length: 17 residues. Germline trimming cut 1 base from V and 4 bases from J; bases unmatched to any gene: 9.

V is TRBV18 and J is TRBJ1-2; D not resolved. Trimming removed 5 bases from V and 7 bases from J, with 14 bases in between. This CDR3 is 13 amino acids long. Germline V gene sequence: CDR1 KGHSH, CDR2 LQKENI. The CDR3 coding sequence is TGTGCCAGCTCAGGATCGGAATCCCTTGGCTACACCTTC. Amino acids: CASSGSESLGYTF.

This clone was counted once. This chain joins TRBV18 and TRBJ1-1; 7 positions match TRBD1. The junction had 12 bases not matched to a gene; V was cut back by 6 bases and J by 11 bases. CDR3 length: 13 amino acids. Germline-derived CDR1 and CDR2 are KGHSH and LQKENI. CDR3 amino acids: CASSDRDPRPAFF. The CDR3 nucleotides read TGTGCCAGCTCCGACAGGGACCCGAGACCGGCTTTCTTT.

The chain has TRBV14 and TRBJ2-7; no firm D call. With 2 bases removed from V and 3 bases from J, the gap between germline ends came to 11 bases. The germline gives CDR1 SGHDN, CDR2 FVKESK. The CDR3 totals 14 residues. CDR3 nucleotides: TGTGCCAGCAGCCAAACTGGGTTACTCTACGAGCAGTACTTC. The encoded protein is CASSQTGLLYEQYF.